This T cell receptor beta chain emerged from a study of CD8 T cells in Susac syndrome. The CD8+ and CD4+ T cells were isolated magnetically using a negative isolation approach, whereas the TEMRA cells were enriched by FACS. RNA totalling roughly 0.45 to 1 ug underwent reverse transcription with random hexamers. Amplification of TCR beta CDR3 used immunoSEQ multiplex PCR across 54 Vbeta and 13 Jbeta. TCRdb passed the immunoSEQ multiplex PCR reads through MiXCR, listing each CDR3 protein once. The profile shows 200,000 or so distinct CDR3 sequences, more than 85% of them singletons. J lost 3 bases, V lost 3 bases, and 8 bases had no gene match. This CDR3 comprises 16 residues. Germline CDR1 and CDR2: SEHNR and FQNEAQ (reference sequence).

Sequences were obtained from CD8+ T cells from PBMCs. The receptor's source is a human donor with multiple sclerosis. V and J are TRBV7-9 and TRBJ2-5; 9 nucleotides line up with TRBD2. This CDR3 reads CASSFLYSGSKETQYF. The CDR3 nucleotides are TGTGCCAGCAGCTTTTTGTATAGCGGGAGTAAAGAGACCCAGTACTTC.